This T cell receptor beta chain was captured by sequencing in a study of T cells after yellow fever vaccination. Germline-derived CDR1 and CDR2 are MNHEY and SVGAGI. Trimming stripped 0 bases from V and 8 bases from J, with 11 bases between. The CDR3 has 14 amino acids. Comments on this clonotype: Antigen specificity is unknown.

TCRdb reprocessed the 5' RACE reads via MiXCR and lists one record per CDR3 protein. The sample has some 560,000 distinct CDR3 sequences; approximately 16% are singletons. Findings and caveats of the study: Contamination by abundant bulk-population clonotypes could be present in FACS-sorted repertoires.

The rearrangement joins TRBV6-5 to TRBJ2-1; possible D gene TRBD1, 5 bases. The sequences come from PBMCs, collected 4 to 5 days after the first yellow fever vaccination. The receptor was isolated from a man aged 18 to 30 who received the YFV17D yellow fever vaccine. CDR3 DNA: TGTGCCAGCAGTTACTCTAGGGGCTTGGATGAGCAGTTCTTC. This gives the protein CASSYSRGLDEQFF.